The clone carrying this TCR beta chain appeared many times. Antigen unknown. The CDR3 has 16 amino acids. The germline CDR1 and CDR2 sequences are MDHEN and SYDVKM. V dropped 2 bases and J dropped 4; count of bases not matched to a gene: 5. It was RNA transcripts that yielded the amplified TCR beta CDR3 regions. With the HTBI primer set, the TCR CDR3 went through a first round of RT-PCR. TCRdb processed the multiplex PCR reads anew with MiXCR; each CDR3 protein has one entry. This sample carries fewer than 450,000 distinct CDR3 sequences, 15% of them seen once, and the ten largest clones take around 20%. The data were taken from a study of T cells in Graves' hyperthyroidism and ophthalmopathy. Study-level background: Peripheral blood collection took place at initial diagnosis, before any treatment. Notes on the study in general: The majority of expanded thyroid clonotypes above 0.001 also appeared in blood. The model foresaw ophthalmopathy a median approximately 6.3 months prior to onset. Ophthalmopathy could be told apart from stable hyperthyroidism with a 13 V-J model.

The sample consisted of blood. The receptor's source is a woman aged 55-75 years with Graves' ophthalmopathy. V is TRBV28 and J is TRBJ1-6; 7 nucleotides agree with TRBD1. Here the CDR3 DNA reads TGTGCCAGCAGTTTACGGGCAGGGGGATATAATTCACCCCTCCACTTT. Translating gives CASSLRAGGYNSPLHF.